This T cell receptor beta chain was identified in a study of T cells in Graves' hyperthyroidism and ophthalmopathy (dated by TCRdb to about 2019). In terms of the full investigation: Peripheral blood was collected at initial diagnosis, before any treatment. TCR V-J signatures able to tell the groups apart were searched for in a discovery cohort of 95 or so patients, of whom fewer than 45 had Graves' ophthalmopathy and 55 to 65 had stable Graves' hyperthyroidism. Prospective prediction of ophthalmopathy was tested in an independent validation cohort consisting of roughly 19 hyperthyroidism patients and 17 patients who later progressed to ophthalmopathy. The approximately 100 discovery patients were divided at random into training and test sets in a 7:3 ratio. In more than 5 Graves' hyperthyroidism patients, the study also compared T-cell repertoires from thyroid tissue with T-cell repertoires from blood. After blood sampling, hyperthyroidism patients were treated with methimazole at a starting dose of 30 mg daily, and ophthalmopathy patients were treated with high-dose intravenous methylprednisolone. The paper describes TCR Vbeta CDR3 sequencing of some 130 peripheral blood samples, made up of some 40 ophthalmopathy patients, 70 to 75 hyperthyroidism patients and some 17 progressor patients.

Stable Graves' hyperthyroidism was defined as no progression to ophthalmopathy during 18 months of follow-up. Hyperthyroidism patients were aged 18 to 65 years and newly diagnosed, with disease duration of less than 2 months. Any patient with an uncontrolled infection, another autoimmune disease, pregnancy or lactation was excluded. Diagnoses were established on the basis of clinical symptoms, serum thyroxine and TRAb, thyroid ultrasound, and orbital computed tomography. PBMCs were separated from around 9.1 ml of fresh peripheral blood using Ficoll-Paque density gradient centrifugation. Trizol reagent was used to extract total RNA, and RNA quality was then checked on an Agilent 2100 Bioanalyzer. Inclusive of the bounding cysteine and phenylalanine, the CDR3 is 15 residues long. Only the CDR3 part of the read is kept: 45 bases, read in frame from the first base. The germline V gene sets CDR1 to MDHEN and CDR2 to SYDVKM. V is cut by 3 bases and J by 5 bases, and the space between the germline ends is 13 bases.

Here is what the overall study found, with its caveats: During validation, the model predicted progression to ophthalmopathy a median of around six months ahead of onset, with almost 71% sensitivity and 72% to 85% specificity. Blood samples also contained most of the expanded thyroid clonotypes (frequency above 0.001), which suggests that blood repertoires may reflect thyroid immune responses. In cross-validation, a model built on a 13 V-J signature told ophthalmopathy apart from stable hyperthyroidism with roughly 87% sensitivity and about 81% specificity, and in testing the same model reached 80%/75%. No statistical method was used to fix the sample size in advance, and group allocation was not hidden from the investigators.

Amplification of TCR beta CDR3 regions was carried out from RNA transcripts. For the first round of RT-PCR on the TCR CDR3, the HTBI primer set was used together with the Qiagen OneStep RT-PCR kit. Libraries were constructed in a second round of multiplex PCR, after which size selection and purification were performed. Paired-end sequencing of the libraries was performed with 100 bp reads on an Illumina HiSeq2000. As for the authors' bioinformatics: SOAPnuke was used to process the raw data, removing reads that contained adapters or uncalled bases, had a mean Phred below 15, or lacked an exact match to the constant primer or identifier. COPE v1.2.5 was used to merge high-quality paired reads, and clonotypes were defined as unique nucleotide sequences. MiTCR v1.1 was used to align the clonotypes against IMGT TRBV, TRBD and TRBJ reference segments. Analysis was restricted to V-J combinations with a frequency above 0.0001, which covered about 99% of repertoires. The TCS score was defined as the ratio of F50 (clonal expansion) to E x V (chaos), calculated using BLOSUM62-based TCRdist between CDR3 peptides within each V-J. Welch's t-statistics and random forest reduced roughly 500 V-J features to about 13, which were used in a naive Bayes classifier (R e1071). The public reads were run again by TCRdb, first through fastp at Q25 and then through MiXCR, and only productive beta chains were kept. Merged by CDR3 protein, the rows form single entries marked with the most common genes and DNA. For this entry, the V and J calls and clone size follow TCRdb and not the study's own pipeline. The sample table contains some 760,000 distinct CDR3 sequences; only one count was recorded for less than 15% of them. The leading ten clones occupy roughly 10% of the sample.

Details on this clonotype: Its specific antigen is unknown. No clone much larger than this one lies a single base away; base qualities are absent.

The chain is encoded by TRBV28 joined to TRBJ1-4; TRBD1 is perhaps the D gene, given 5 matching bases. Sequencing was done on a sample of blood. This clonotype was sampled from a woman aged 18-30 years with Graves' hyperthyroidism. The CDR3 protein sequence reads: CASSFLFGGNEKLFF. The sequenced DNA is TGTGCCAGCAGTTTTCTCTTTGGGGGGAATGAAAAACTGTTTTTT.